Each of the 28 T cell receptor beta chains below was sequenced from the same sample in a study of cytomegalovirus exposure and HLA in healthy donors. PCR amplification relied on 60 Vbeta primers (plus 13 Jbeta primers). Using immunoSEQ multiplex PCR, the repertoire was profiled, and TCRdb retains in-frame clones only, with some absent. The sample holds about 150,000 clones, 79% seen once. Sequenced sample: PBMCs. The receptors come from a woman in her 40s in good health and CMV-seropositive.

The V gene is TRBV10-3, the J gene TRBJ1-4, with no clear D. CDR3 length: 13 amino acids. CDR1 and CDR2 (germline): ENHRY, SYGVKD. V lost 5 bases, J lost 4 bases, and 8 bases lay in between. The chain's CDR3 is CAISPSSNEKLFF. The CDR3 nucleotides are TGTGCCATCAGTCCGTCGAGTAATGAAAAACTGTTTTTT.

With respect to this clone: The identical CDR3 is also encoded by other nucleotide sequences in the sample. This chain uses TRBV18 with TRBJ2-5; D is undetermined. V was clipped by 0 bases and J by 3 bases, with 5 bases between them. This CDR3 spans 13 amino acids. Germline assignment: CDR1 KGHSH and CDR2 LQKENI. CDR3 in DNA: TGTGCCAGCTCACCACCGAGTGAAGAGACCCAGTACTTC. Its protein product is CASSPPSEETQYF. Supplemented by reference TRBV18 and TRBJ2-5, the full variable domain reads NAGVMQNPRHLVRRRGQEARLRCSPMKGHSHVYWYRQLPEEGLKFMVYLQKENIIDESGMPKERFSAEFPKEGPSILRIQQVVRGDSAAYFCASSPPSEETQYFGPGTRLLVL.

V usage is TRBV5-6 and J usage is TRBJ2-1; 9 bases match TRBD1. Trimming removed 0 bases from V and 15 bases from J; junction bases left unmatched: 4. Germline CDR1 reads SGHDT; CDR2 reads YYEEEE. The CDR3 is made up of 12 amino acids. The DNA of the CDR3 is TGTGCCAGCAGCTTGGCTGGACAGGGGTCGTTCTTC. Protein sequence: CASSLAGQGSFF.

A word on this clone: Other DNA sequences of this sample code for an identical CDR3. This chain connects TRBV19 to TRBJ2-2; D is uncertain. In germline, CDR1 is LNHDA, CDR2 SQIVND (reference sequence). Trimming pared 8 bases from V and 2 bases from J, leaving 15 bases between. The CDR3 is 15 amino acids. As DNA, the CDR3 is TGTGCCAGTCGAACAGCCTCTCTAAACACCGGGGAGCTGTTTTTT. Protein product: CASRTASLNTGELFF.

V and J are TRBV18 and TRBJ1-2; 10 positions match TRBD1. The ends lost 3 bases at V and 0 bases at J; junction bases unmatched: 7. The length of the CDR3 is 17 residues. CDR1 and CDR2 from the germline V gene are KGHSH and LQKENI. The CDR3 DNA is TGTGCCAGCTCACCGGGACAGGGGAGCCAGTCTAACTATGGCTACACCTTC. Its protein is CASSPGQGSQSNYGYTF.

This clone was detected once. This sequence joins TRBV21-1 and TRBJ2-7; the table's D gene call, TRBD1, was not cross checked with the DNA. TRBV21-1 is a pseudogene locus. This CDR3 region has 13 residues. As DNA, the CDR3 is TGTGCCAGCAGCAGGCGTTTATTCCAGGGGCAGTACTTC. Amino acid sequence: CASSRRLFQGQYF.

The chain is built from TRBV19 and TRBJ1-6; D unresolved. V lost 6 bases and J lost 7, with 13 bases in between. Germline CDR1 LNHDA, CDR2 SQIVND (reference sequence). This CDR3 is built from 14 residues. CDR3 in amino acids: CASRSGGINSPLHF. The CDR3 nucleotides are TGTGCCAGTAGATCCGGTGGTATCAATTCACCCCTCCACTTT.

This rearrangement joins TRBV30 to TRBJ1-1; 10 nucleotides align to TRBD1. The V segment lost 6 bases and the J segment 5 bases; nucleotides outside the gene matches: 3. The germline V gene encodes CDR1 GTSNPN and CDR2 SVGIG (reference sequence). CDR3 length equals 12 residues. DNA for the CDR3: TGTGCCTGCGACAGGGGGCCAACTGAAGCTTTCTTT. It encodes CACDRGPTEAFF.

This clone was seen more than once but under ten times. V usage is TRBV19 and J usage is TRBJ2-7; D is ambiguous. CDR1 and CDR2 (germline): LNHDA, SQIVND (reference sequence). The CDR3 length is 11 residues. The ends were cut back, 5 bases at V and 5 bases at J, with 7 bases in the middle. The CDR3 bases are TGTGCCAGTAGTTTGGGCCACGAGCAGTACTTC. Amino acids: CASSLGHEQYF.

The chain employs TRBV7-9 and TRBJ1-5; no reliable D call. V lost 2 bases and J lost 5, with 4 bases in between. CDR3 size: 12 residues. Germline V CDR1 and CDR2: SEHNR, FQNEAQ (reference sequence). CDR3 protein: CASSLLDQPQHF. CDR3 DNA: TGTGCCAGCAGCTTACTAGATCAGCCCCAGCATTTT.

This clone was counted only a few times. The chain couples TRBV4-1 to TRBJ2-1; 8 nucleotides agree with TRBD1. The germline V gene encodes CDR1 MGHRA and CDR2 YSYEKL. The CDR3 sequence is 18 residues long. V gave up 2 bases and J gave up 7 bases; unmatched junction bases: 16. The CDR3 sequence: CASSQSLGTRTGKNEQFF. CDR3 in DNA: TGCGCCAGCAGCCAATCCCTAGGGACCCGGACAGGGAAAAATGAGCAGTTCTTC.

The chain employs TRBV4-1 and TRBJ2-7; TRBD2 agrees at 11 bases. Germline V CDR1 and CDR2: MGHRA, YSYEKL. V lost 5 bases, J lost 5 bases, and 8 bases stayed unmatched. The CDR3 has 15 residues. This chain's CDR3 is CASSIRLAGRDEQYF. CDR3 nucleotide sequence: TGCGCCAGCAGCATACGACTAGCGGGGCGCGACGAGCAGTACTTC.

This chain links TRBV5-4 with TRBJ1-2; D is unresolved. This CDR3 spans 13 amino acids. V gave up 2 bases and J gave up 5 bases, with 10 bases separating them. Germline values: CDR1 SGHNT, CDR2 YYREEE (reference sequence). The CDR3 sequence: CASSFRGAYGYTF. The CDR3 nucleotides are TGTGCCAGCAGCTTCAGAGGAGCGTATGGCTACACCTTC.

This clone was found a few times. This chain joins TRBV4-1 and TRBJ2-3, with TRBD2 as a possible D gene (5 bases). The CDR3 runs 15 residues. CDR1 MGHRA and CDR2 YSYEKL come from the germline V gene. Trimming removed 1 base at V and 1 base at J, with 9 bases between. CDR3 in amino acids: CASSQVPGGTDTQYF. Here the CDR3 DNA reads TGCGCCAGCAGCCAAGTGCCCGGGGGCACAGATACGCAGTATTTT.

The gene calls are TRBV7-6 and TRBJ2-2; 8 positions match TRBD1. Germline V lookup: CDR1 SGHVS, CDR2 FNYEAQ. The length of the CDR3 is 15 residues. With V trimmed by 1 base and J by 7 bases, 5 bases remained unmatched. In DNA, the CDR3 is TGTGCCAGCAGCTTAGTAGGACAGGGCAACGGGGAGCTGTTTTTT. As protein: CASSLVGQGNGELFF.

The V gene is TRBV5-1, the J gene TRBJ1-2; TRBD1 aligns across 9 bases. Losses at the gene ends were 6 bases for V and 5 bases for J; bases not matched to a gene: 8. The CDR3 consists of 14 residues. In germline, CDR1 is SGHRS, CDR2 YFSETQ. CDR3 in amino acids: CASTTGTGFYGYTF. CDR3 DNA: TGCGCCAGCACCACCGGGACAGGGTTTTATGGCTACACCTTC.

The J gene is TRBJ1-5, the V gene TRBV7-9; 7 positions match TRBD1. The ends lost 3 bases at V and 0 bases at J; junction bases unmatched: 8. CDR3 length: 17 amino acids. Germline V CDR1 and CDR2: SEHNR, FQNEAQ (reference sequence). The CDR3 sequence is CASSFGQDRYSNQPQHF. Written as DNA, the CDR3 is TGTGCCAGCAGCTTTGGACAGGATCGTTATAGCAATCAGCCCCAGCATTTT.

The genes are TRBV9 and TRBJ1-4; D is undetermined. V was shortened by 5 bases and J by 8 bases, with 16 bases between the two germline ends. The CDR3 covers 14 residues. CDR1 and CDR2 from the germline V gene are SGDLS and YYNGEE. The CDR3 DNA sequence: TGTGCCAGCAGTCGAAAGATCGGGGAGGAAAAACTGTTTTTT. Translated, it gives CASSRKIGEEKLFF.

The rearrangement uses TRBV5-1 and TRBJ2-7; 11 bases line up with TRBD2. The CDR3 covers 16 residues. Per germline, CDR1 SGHRS and CDR2 YFSETQ. V lost 1 base, J lost 5 bases, and 8 bases stayed unmatched. The DNA for the CDR3 is TGCGCCAGCAGCTTGAATCTAGCGGGGGGTCTCGACGAGCAGTACTTC. Encoded protein: CASSLNLAGGLDEQYF.

The chain uses TRBV28 and TRBJ1-6; D unresolved. V shed 5 bases and J shed 7 bases, with 15 bases lying between them. The CDR3 spans 15 residues. Germline assignment: CDR1 MDHEN and CDR2 SYDVKM. CDR3 residues: CASSPDRLGNSPLHF. Here the CDR3 DNA reads TGTGCCAGCAGTCCCGATCGCCTAGGAAATTCACCCCTCCACTTT.

The V and J genes are TRBV11-2 and TRBJ2-1, with 15 bases identical to TRBD2. Trimming removed 5 bases from V and 1 base from J; junction bases left unmatched: 6. This CDR3 is built from 18 residues. CDR1 is SGHAT, CDR2 FQNNGV, per germline. CDR3 DNA: TGTGCCAGCAGCCCCGGGGGACTAGCGGGGGGTTCCTACAATGAGCAGTTCTTC. The encoded protein is CASSPGGLAGGSYNEQFF.

This clone occurred a few times. This chain uses TRBV5-4 with TRBJ1-5; 8 bases match TRBD1. Germline values: CDR1 SGHNT, CDR2 YYREEE (reference sequence). The CDR3 covers 17 residues. The junction had 7 bases not matched to a gene; V was cut back by 2 bases and J by 0 bases. CDR3 residues: CASSFKTGAYSNQPQHF. In nucleotides, the CDR3 is TGTGCCAGCAGCTTCAAGACAGGGGCATATAGCAATCAGCCCCAGCATTTT. Complete variable domain (other parts from reference TRBV5-4 and TRBJ1-5): ETGVTQSPTHLIKTRGQQVTLRCSSQSGHNTVSWYQQALGQGPQFIFQYYREEENGRGNFPPRFSGLQFPNYSSELNVNALELDDSALYLCASSFKTGAYSNQPQHFGDGTRLSIL.

The rearrangement joins TRBV6-1 to TRBJ1-2, with a possible D match to TRBD1 (5 bases). Germline CDR1 is MNHNS and CDR2 is SASEGT. The CDR3 covers 15 residues. Trimming shortened V by 10 bases and J by 7 bases, and 25 bases separated the two germline ends. CDR3 sequence: CATPPRQDSLFGYTF. The CDR3 coding sequence is TGTGCCACACCACCCCGTCAAGACAGTCTCTTTGGCTACACCTTC.

The gene calls are TRBV2 and TRBJ2-7; D is ambiguous. Trimming took off 1 base at V and 5 bases at J, with 12 bases between the two ends. CDR1 is SNHLY and CDR2 is FYNNEI in the germline V gene. The CDR3 runs to 14 residues. The CDR3 reads CASSEGAGTHEQYF. CDR3 nucleotides: TGTGCCAGCAGTGAAGGGGCAGGTACACACGAGCAGTACTTC. Full variable domain (rest looked up from reference TRBV2 and TRBJ2-7): EPEVTQTPSHQVTQMGQEVILRCVPISNHLYFYWYRQILGQKVEFLVSFYNNEISEKSEIFDDQFSVERPDGSNFTLKIRSTKLEDSAMYFCASSEGAGTHEQYFGPGTRLTVT.

The chain couples TRBV2 to TRBJ2-1; 13 bases fit TRBD2. Germline V lookup: CDR1 SNHLY, CDR2 FYNNEI. CDR3 size: 19 residues. Trimming took 6 bases from V and 0 from J; bases not matched to a gene: 11. CDR3 DNA: TGTGCCAGCAGCGCCGCCAGACTAGCGGGGGGAAGCTCCTACAATGAGCAGTTCTTC. It yields the protein CASSAARLAGGSSYNEQFF. Filled out from reference TRBV2 and TRBJ2-1, the complete variable domain reads EPEVTQTPSHQVTQMGQEVILRCVPISNHLYFYWYRQILGQKVEFLVSFYNNEISEKSEIFDDQFSVERPDGSNFTLKIRSTKLEDSAMYFCASSAARLAGGSSYNEQFFGPGTRLTVL.

This chain uses TRBV30 with TRBJ2-7; 7 nucleotides line up with TRBD2. V trimming: 4 bases; J trimming: 3 bases; junction bases outside the gene matches: 9. The CDR3 spans 14 residues. Germline V gene sequence: CDR1 GTSNPN, CDR2 SVGIG (reference sequence). The CDR3 nucleotides are TGTGCCTGGAAATGGGGGGGTGGTAGCTACGAGCAGTACTTC. It encodes CAWKWGGGSYEQYF.

The chain employs TRBV9 and TRBJ1-1, with a tentative D call TRBD1 (6 bases). Germline V gene lookup returns CDR1 SGDLS and CDR2 YYNGEE. The germline V and J ends were trimmed by 1 base and 4 bases, with 11 bases remaining between them. The CDR3 contains 14 residues. The CDR3 loop is CASSVTQGTTEAFF. CDR3 coding DNA: TGTGCCAGCAGCGTAACCCAGGGGACCACTGAAGCTTTCTTT.

The genes are TRBV9 and TRBJ2-3; D possibly corresponds to TRBD1 (5 bases). The CDR3 loop spans 15 amino acids. Trimming removed 1 base at V and 0 bases at J, with 9 bases between. CDR1 and CDR2 from the germline V gene are SGDLS and YYNGEE. The CDR3 loop reads CASSVQGYSTDTQYF. As DNA, the CDR3 is TGTGCCAGCAGCGTACAGGGTTATAGCACAGATACGCAGTATTTT.